A selection of T cell receptor beta chains follows, all from one sample in a study of control samples from healthy donors and cancer patients. The assay was immunoSEQ multiplex PCR, and TCRdb's table has in-frame clones only and misses some. This sample carries roughly 100,000 clones, approximately 90% of them seen once, and the ten largest clones take about 2.5%. Input material: blood. These receptors were taken from a woman aged 18-35 years in good health. Both conserved end residues are part of each CDR3. The order of the fields is J gene, V gene, CDR3 protein.

TRBJ1-6,TRBV27,CASSVYNSPLHF
TRBJ2-2,TRBV14,CASSQWYGAKDTGELFF
TRBJ2-7,TRBV6-5,CASSYSEFRVHEQYF
TRBJ1-3,TRBV28,CASSLLVQARGNTIYF
TRBJ2-2,TRBV7-3,CASSLNLANTGELFF
TRBJ1-3,TRBV5-4,CASSPDISGNTIYF
TRBJ2-5,TRBV7-6,CASSYGAGGGETQYF
TRBJ1-1,TRBV19,CASRDRDTEAFF
TRBJ1-2,TRBV12-3/TRBV12-4,CASTRRSGYTF
TRBJ1-6,TRBV7-3,CASSHVNSPLHF
TRBJ2-5,TRBV5-6,CASSLDGREETQYF
TRBJ2-7,TRBV4-1,CASSQDTGLVKEYF
TRBJ1-5,TRBV24-1,CATSDLWQGYQPQHF
TRBJ2-1,TRBV20-1,CSASDGVTLRNEQFF
TRBJ1-1,TRBV5-1,CASSLLQGSEAFF
TRBJ1-4,TRBV24-1,CATSDPGPTNEKLFF
TRBJ2-1,TRBV5-4,CASRPGLAGGLYNEQFF
TRBJ1-3,TRBV6-5,CASSSSGTPGNTIYF
TRBJ2-5,TRBV5-1,CASSPSMGPETQYF
TRBJ2-1,TRBV24-1,CATSDLHLAGDNEQFF
TRBJ2-5,TRBV19,CASSIWGVETQYF
TRBJ2-1,TRBV7-2,CASSLETSGRTHEQFF
TRBJ1-6,TRBV25-1,CASSAREARSYNSPLHF
TRBJ1-3,TRBV7-9,CASSLGQAGNTIYF
TRBJ1-1,TRBV7-9,CASSLEQGTEAFF
TRBJ1-4,TRBV10-1,CASTPVLKGFF
TRBJ1-2,TRBV2,CASSREGVGNGYTF
TRBJ1-6,TRBV28,CASRTLRQNSPLHF
TRBJ1-1,TRBV5-1,CASSSQLGANTEAFF
TRBJ1-2,TRBV7-9,CASSLASSFLMGYTF
TRBJ2-1,TRBV5-6,CASSLGGRVGEQFF
TRBJ1-1,TRBV30,CAWSLGGTEAFF
TRBJ2-7,TRBV25-1,CASSEDNWGEQYF
TRBJ1-1,TRBV12-5,CASGQANTEAFF
TRBJ2-7,TRBV29-1,CSVGFGLEGYEQYF
TRBJ1-1,TRBV30,CAWSIGDRGITEAFF
TRBJ2-3,TRBV11-3,CASRKGTDTQYF
TRBJ2-3,TRBV2,CASSQRQGVSDTQYF